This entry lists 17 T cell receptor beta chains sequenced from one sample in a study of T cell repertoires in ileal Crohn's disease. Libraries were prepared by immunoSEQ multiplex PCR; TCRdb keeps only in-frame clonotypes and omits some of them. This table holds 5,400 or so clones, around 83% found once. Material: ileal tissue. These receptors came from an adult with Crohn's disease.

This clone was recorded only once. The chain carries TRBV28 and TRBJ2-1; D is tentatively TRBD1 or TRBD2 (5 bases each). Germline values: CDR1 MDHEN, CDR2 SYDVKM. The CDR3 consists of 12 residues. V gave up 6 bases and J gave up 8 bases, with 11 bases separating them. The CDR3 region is CASSLVGDEQFF. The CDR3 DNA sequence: TGTGCCAGCAGCCTAGTGGGGGATGAGCAGTTCTTC. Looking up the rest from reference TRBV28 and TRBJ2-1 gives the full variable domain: DVKVTQSSRYLVKRTGEKVFLECVQDMDHENMFWYRQDPGLGLRLIYFSYDVKMKEKGDIPEGYSVSREKKERFSLILESASTNQTSMYLCASSLVGDEQFFGPGTRLTVL.

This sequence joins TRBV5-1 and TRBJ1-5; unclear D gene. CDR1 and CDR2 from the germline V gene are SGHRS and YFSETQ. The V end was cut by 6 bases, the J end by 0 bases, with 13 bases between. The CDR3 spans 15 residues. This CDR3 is CASTEDGYSNQPQHF. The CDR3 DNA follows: TGCGCCAGCACCGAGGACGGTTATAGCAATCAGCCCCAGCATTTT.

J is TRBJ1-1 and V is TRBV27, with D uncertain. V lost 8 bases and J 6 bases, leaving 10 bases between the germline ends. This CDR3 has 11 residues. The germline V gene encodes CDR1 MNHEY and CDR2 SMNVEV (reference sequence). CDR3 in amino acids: CASSNGPEAFF. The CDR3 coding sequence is TGTGCCAGCTCCAACGGACCTGAAGCTTTCTTT.

CDR3 DNA sequence: TGTGCCAGCAGACCACTAGCGGGAGACTCCAATGAGCAGTTCTTC. The encoded protein is CASRPLAGDSNEQFF. The chain is built from TRBV11-1 and TRBJ2-1; 11 bases are a match to TRBD2. The CDR3 runs 15 residues. The junction had 7 bases not matched to a gene; V was cut back by 6 bases and J by 6 bases. Germline assignment: CDR1 SGHAT and CDR2 FQDESV (reference sequence).

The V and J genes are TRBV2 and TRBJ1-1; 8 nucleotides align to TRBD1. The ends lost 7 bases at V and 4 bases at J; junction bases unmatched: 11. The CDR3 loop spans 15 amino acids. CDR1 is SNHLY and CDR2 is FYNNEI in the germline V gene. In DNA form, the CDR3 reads TGTGCCAGCACCCACAGGGGGGAATGGGCCACTGAAGCTTTCTTT. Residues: CASTHRGEWATEAFF.

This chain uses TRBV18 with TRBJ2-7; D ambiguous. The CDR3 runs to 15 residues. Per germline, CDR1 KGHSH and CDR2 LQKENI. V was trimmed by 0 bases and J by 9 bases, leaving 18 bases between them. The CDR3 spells CASSPPSKAGISQYF. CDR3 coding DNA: TGTGCCAGCTCACCACCGAGTAAGGCCGGAATTTCGCAGTACTTC.

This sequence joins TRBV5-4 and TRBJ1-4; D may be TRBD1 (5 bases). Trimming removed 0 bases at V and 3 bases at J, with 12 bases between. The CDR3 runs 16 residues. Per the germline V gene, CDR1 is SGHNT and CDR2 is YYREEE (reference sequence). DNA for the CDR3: TGTGCCAGCAGCTTGGATAAGGCGGGGGCTAATGAAAAACTGTTTTTT. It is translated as CASSLDKAGANEKLFF.

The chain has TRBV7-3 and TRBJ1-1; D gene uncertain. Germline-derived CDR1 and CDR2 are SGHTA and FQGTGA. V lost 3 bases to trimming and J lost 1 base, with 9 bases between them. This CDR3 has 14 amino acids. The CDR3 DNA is TGTGCCAGCAGCTTCAAGTTTTCGAACACTGAAGCTTTCTTT. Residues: CASSFKFSNTEAFF.

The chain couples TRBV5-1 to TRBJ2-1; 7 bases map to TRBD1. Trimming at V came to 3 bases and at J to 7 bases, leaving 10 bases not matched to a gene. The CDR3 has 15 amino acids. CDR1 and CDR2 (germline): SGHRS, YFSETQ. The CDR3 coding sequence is TGCGCCAGCAGCTCCACGGGACAGTTCTTTAATGAGCAGTTCTTC. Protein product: CASSSTGQFFNEQFF.

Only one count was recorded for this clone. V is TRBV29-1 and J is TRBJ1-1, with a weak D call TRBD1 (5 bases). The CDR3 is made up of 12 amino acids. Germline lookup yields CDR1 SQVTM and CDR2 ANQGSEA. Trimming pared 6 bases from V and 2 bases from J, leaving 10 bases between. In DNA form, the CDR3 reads TGCAGCGTAATCGGGACCAACACTGAAGCTTTCTTT. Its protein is CSVIGTNTEAFF.

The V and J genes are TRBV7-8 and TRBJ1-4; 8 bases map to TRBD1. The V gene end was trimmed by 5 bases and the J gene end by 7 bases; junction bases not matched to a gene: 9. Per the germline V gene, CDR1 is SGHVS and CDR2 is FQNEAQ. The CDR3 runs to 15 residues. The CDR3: CASSRRQGTIEKLFF. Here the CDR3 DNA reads TGTGCCAGCAGCCGGAGACAGGGGACAATTGAAAAACTGTTTTTT.

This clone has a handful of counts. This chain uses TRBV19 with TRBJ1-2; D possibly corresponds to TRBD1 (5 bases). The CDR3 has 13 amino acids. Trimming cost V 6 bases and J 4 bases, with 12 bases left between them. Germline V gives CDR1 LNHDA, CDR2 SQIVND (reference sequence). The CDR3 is CASREGPVYGYTF. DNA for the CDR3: TGTGCCAGTAGGGAGGGACCGGTCTATGGCTACACCTTC.

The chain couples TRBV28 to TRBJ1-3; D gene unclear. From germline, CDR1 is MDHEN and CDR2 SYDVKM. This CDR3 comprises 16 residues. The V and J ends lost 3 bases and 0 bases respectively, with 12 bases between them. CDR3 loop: CASSFGRRFSGNTIYF. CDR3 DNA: TGTGCCAGCAGTTTTGGGCGGAGGTTCTCTGGAAACACCATATATTTT. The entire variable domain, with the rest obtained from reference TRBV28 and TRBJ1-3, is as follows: DVKVTQSSRYLVKRTGEKVFLECVQDMDHENMFWYRQDPGLGLRLIYFSYDVKMKEKGDIPEGYSVSREKKERFSLILESASTNQTSMYLCASSFGRRFSGNTIYFGEGSWLTVV.

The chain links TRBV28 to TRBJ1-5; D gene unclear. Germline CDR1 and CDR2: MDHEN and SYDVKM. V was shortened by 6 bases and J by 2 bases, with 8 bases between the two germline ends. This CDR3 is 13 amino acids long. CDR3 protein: CASRTHRNQPQHF. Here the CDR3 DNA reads TGTGCCAGCAGAACCCACCGCAATCAGCCCCAGCATTTT.

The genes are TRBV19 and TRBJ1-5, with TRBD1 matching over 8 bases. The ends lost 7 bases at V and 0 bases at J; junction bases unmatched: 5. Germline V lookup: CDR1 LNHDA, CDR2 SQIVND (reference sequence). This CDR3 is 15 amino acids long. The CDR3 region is CASIQQGGSNQPQHF. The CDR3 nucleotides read TGTGCCAGTATCCAACAGGGGGGTAGCAATCAGCCCCAGCATTTT.

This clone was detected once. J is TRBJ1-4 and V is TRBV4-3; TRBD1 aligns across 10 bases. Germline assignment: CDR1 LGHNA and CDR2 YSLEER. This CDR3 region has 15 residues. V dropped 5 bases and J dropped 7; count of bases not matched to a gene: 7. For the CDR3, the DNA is TGCGCCAGCAGCTTAACGGGACAGGGGATTGAAAAACTGTTTTTT. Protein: CASSLTGQGIEKLFF.

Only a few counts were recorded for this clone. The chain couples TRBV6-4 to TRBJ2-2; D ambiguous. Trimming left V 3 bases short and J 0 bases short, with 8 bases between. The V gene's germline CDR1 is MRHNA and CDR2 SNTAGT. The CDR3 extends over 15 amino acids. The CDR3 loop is CASSETTTNTGELFF. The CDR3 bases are TGTGCCAGCAGTGAAACGACAACGAACACCGGGGAGCTGTTTTTT.